The source of this T cell receptor (beta chain) is a study of OX40 agonist ivuxolimab in advanced cancers. Germline CDR1 is SGHNT and CDR2 is YYREEE (reference sequence). The CDR3 sequence is 13 residues long. V lost 4 bases and J 5 bases, leaving 12 bases between the germline ends. TCRdb's copy holds only in-frame clones and misses some; the assay was immunoSEQ multiplex PCR. This sample has roughly 71,000 clones; 75% to 80% occur once, and the top ten carry over 1.5%. The V and J genes are TRBV5-4 and TRBJ1-1, with D perhaps TRBD1 (6 bases). This material consisted of CD4+ or CD8+ T cells sorted from blood, taken in a trial of the OX40 agonist ivuxolimab. This receptor was obtained from an adult with an advanced solid tumor such as melanoma, head and neck, liver or kidney cancer. The CDR3 DNA follows: TGTGCCAGCAGCCCACAGGGATATACTGAAGCTTTCTTT. It codes for CASSPQGYTEAFF.